This entry lists 15 T cell receptor beta chains sequenced from one sample in a study of blood T cells in healthy people across ages. A second PCR of roughly 7 to 11 cycles used a sample-barcoded 5' primer and a J-beta primer mix. MiXCR was run by TCRdb on the 5' RACE reads, yielding one entry per CDR3 protein. The sample records about 1.8 million distinct CDR3 sequences, around half being singletons. Source material: blood. These receptor sequences come from a woman in her thirties or forties in good health.

The chain recombines TRBV11-2 with TRBJ2-1; 12 bases match TRBD2. The germline V gene encodes CDR1 SGHAT and CDR2 FQNNGV. J lost 8 bases, V lost 7 bases, and 3 bases had no gene match. This CDR3 is built from 13 residues. The CDR3 here is CASTLAGGYEQFF. CDR3 coding DNA: TGTGCCAGCACACTAGCGGGGGGCTATGAGCAGTTCTTC.

The chain has TRBV6-1 and TRBJ2-7; D is unclear. Germline CDR1 is MNHNS and CDR2 is SASEGT. The CDR3 sequence is 14 residues long. The V and J ends lost 5 bases and 0 bases respectively, with 11 bases between them. The CDR3 DNA reads as TGTGCCAGCAGTCTCAGGTACCCCTCCTACGAGCAGTACGTC. Its protein is CASSLRYPSYEQYV.

The gene calls are TRBV7-2 and TRBJ2-7; D gene uncertain. The germline gives CDR1 SGHTA, CDR2 FQGNSA. Between the trimmed V and J ends, which lost 5 bases and 6 bases, there was a span of 14 bases. This CDR3 is built from 13 residues. The CDR3 here is CASSEELWREQYF. Here the CDR3 DNA reads TGTGCCAGCAGCGAGGAGCTTTGGCGCGAGCAGTACTTC. Variable domain in full (rest from reference TRBV7-2 and TRBJ2-7): GAGVSQSPSNKVTEKGKDVELRCDPISGHTALYWYRQSLGQGLEFLIYFQGNSAPDKSGLPSDRFSAERTGGSVSTLTIQRTQQEDSAVYLCASSEELWREQYFGPGTRLTVT.

This chain connects TRBV12-3 or TRBV12-4 to TRBJ2-7; 9 positions match TRBD2. The V gene end was trimmed by 1 base and the J gene end by 5 bases; junction bases not matched to a gene: 6. CDR3 size: 15 residues. The CDR3 DNA is TGTGCCAGCAGTTTAGGAGCGGGGGGTCCCGACGAGCAGTACTTC. This codes for CASSLGAGGPDEQYF.

Only a few counts were recorded for this clonotype. The chain combines TRBV27 with TRBJ2-1; TRBD2 agrees at 9 bases. Trimming took 7 bases from V and 13 from J; bases not matched to a gene: 14. The CDR3 has 14 amino acids. Germline V gene lookup returns CDR1 MNHEY and CDR2 SMNVEV (reference sequence). The CDR3 DNA reads as TGTGCCAGCAACCCGGGGGTGTCTAGCGGGGAACAGTTCTTC. Its translation is CASNPGVSSGEQFF.

Worth noting for this clonotype: Sequence at one end of the junction differs from germline and may be a read error. The rearrangement links TRBV2 to TRBJ2-1, with D unclear. CDR1 SNHLY and CDR2 FYNNEI come from the germline V gene. The CDR3 has 15 amino acids. This CDR3 is CASQPGLNSYNGQFF. DNA for the CDR3: TGTGCCAGCCAACCCGGGTTAAACTCCTACAATGGGCAGTTCTTC.

The CDR3 region is CSARPGNQETQYF. Written as DNA, the CDR3 is TGCAGCGCGCGGCCCGGGAACCAAGAGACCCAGTACTTC. The chain recombines TRBV29-1 with TRBJ2-5, with D possibly TRBD2 on 5 matching bases. Germline CDR1 SQVTM, CDR2 ANQGSEA. With 7 bases removed from V and 0 bases from J, the gap between germline ends came to 12 bases. The CDR3 runs 13 residues.

The rearrangement links TRBV5-1 to TRBJ2-5; no reliable D call. Germline assignment: CDR1 SGHRS and CDR2 YFSETQ. Trimming stripped 6 bases from V and 2 bases from J, with 11 bases between. This CDR3 comprises 13 residues. The CDR3 sequence: CASTLYSQETQYF. The DNA for the CDR3 is TGCGCCAGCACGCTGTATTCTCAAGAGACCCAGTACTTC.

This clonotype was seen more than once but under ten times. The chain is built from TRBV7-2 and TRBJ2-7; D might be TRBD2 (5 bases). Germline values: CDR1 SGHTA, CDR2 FQGNSA. V lost 2 bases and J 7 bases, leaving 21 bases between the germline ends. This CDR3 comprises 16 residues. The CDR3 protein is CASSLTPRTSLGEQYF. The CDR3 region has the DNA TGTGCCAGCAGCTTAACGCCCCGAACTAGTTTAGGTGAGCAGTACTTC.

The chain employs TRBV28 and TRBJ2-1; no clear D gene. Trimming pared 4 bases from V and 8 bases from J, leaving 21 bases between. The CDR3 spans 16 residues. CDR1 is MDHEN and CDR2 is SYDVKM in the germline V gene. CDR3 loop: CASSSIGPAGLHEQFF. In DNA form, the CDR3 reads TGTGCCAGCAGTTCAATTGGGCCCGCCGGATTGCATGAGCAGTTCTTC.

V and J are TRBV6-1 and TRBJ2-6; either TRBD1 or TRBD2 may fit D (5 bases each). This CDR3 comprises 19 residues. The V gene lost 0 bases and the J gene lost 0 bases, with 15 bases spanning the gap. In germline, CDR1 is MNHNS, CDR2 SASEGT. The CDR3 reads CASSEAGTQRHSGANVLTF. In DNA, the CDR3 is TGTGCCAGCAGTGAAGCCGGGACGCAAAGACACTCTGGGGCCAACGTCCTGACTTTC.

The sample holds a few counts of this clonotype. This chain links TRBV20-1 with TRBJ2-5, with D perhaps TRBD2 (6 bases). V lost 1 base and J 5 bases, leaving 11 bases between the germline ends. The CDR3 extends over 13 amino acids. Per germline, CDR1 DFQATT and CDR2 SNEGSKA (reference sequence). The chain's CDR3 is CSARGGDWETQYF. Written as DNA, the CDR3 is TGCAGTGCTAGAGGGGGGGACTGGGAGACCCAGTACTTC.

This clonotype appeared a single time. The chain uses TRBV6-1 and TRBJ1-5; D not certain. V was pared by 4 bases and J by 0 bases, with 10 bases between. Germline V CDR1 and CDR2: MNHNS, SASEGT. This CDR3 spans 15 amino acids. In nucleotides, the CDR3 is TGTGCCAGCAGTGCGACGGTGAATAGCAATCAGCCCCAGCATTTT. Amino acid sequence: CASSATVNSNQPQHF.

This clonotype showed up just a few times. The J gene is TRBJ2-4, the V gene TRBV4-3; TRBD1 is a possible D gene (7 bases). CDR1 LGHNA and CDR2 YSLEER come from the germline V gene. V was shortened by 0 bases and J by 6 bases, with 15 bases between the two germline ends. CDR3 length: 16 amino acids. The CDR3 DNA follows: TGCGCCAGCAGCCAAGACGGAGGGGGCGCAGGAAACATTCAGTACTTC. Encoded protein: CASSQDGGGAGNIQYF.

This clonotype occurred a few times. V is TRBV7-2 and J is TRBJ2-1, with 9 bases aligning to TRBD2. TRBJ2-7 explains the end of the DNA better; the J call may be wrong. This CDR3 contains 18 residues. The germline V gene encodes CDR1 SGHTA and CDR2 FQGNSA. The CDR3 loop reads CASSLRTSAALSYNEQYF. DNA of the CDR3: TGTGCCAGCAGCTTGAGGACTAGCGCAGCTTTGTCCTACAATGAGCAGTACTTC.